This T cell receptor (beta chain) was sequenced in a study of blood T cells in healthy people across ages. Study-level points and caveats: Observed TCR beta diversity showed a strong correlation with the percentage of naive T cells as measured by flow cytometry.

A second PCR of about 7 to 11 cycles used a sample-barcoded 5' primer and a J-beta primer mix. A 12-random-nucleotide template-switch adaptor tagged each cDNA molecule. MiXCR was run by TCRdb on the 5' RACE reads, yielding one entry per CDR3 protein. This sample has hundreds of thousands of distinct CDR3 sequences; roughly two fifths occur once, and the top ten carry around 30%. Losses at the gene ends were 2 bases for V and 5 bases for J; bases not matched to a gene: 4. Per the germline V gene, CDR1 is MNHEY and CDR2 is SVGAGI. The CDR3 spans 15 residues. This clonotype was recorded many times. The antigen is not known.

The sample was blood. The genes are TRBV6-5 and TRBJ2-3; 10 bases map to TRBD2. The sequence was collected from a man older than 75 in good health. CDR3 in amino acids: CASSYGAGGVDTQYF. DNA for the CDR3: TGTGCCAGCAGTTACGGAGCGGGGGGGGTAGATACGCAGTATTTT.